The present T cell receptor (beta chain) was sequenced within a study of PD-1 blockade in classical Hodgkin lymphoma. General study findings and limits: Newly diagnosed patients had diversity similar to the baseline diversity of complete responders.

After autologous stem cell transplantation all patients relapsed, and prior brentuximab vedotin exposure differed between cohorts. Method: immunoSEQ multiplex PCR; TCRdb's copy keeps in-frame clones and lacks some. The table has about 19,000 clones, about 81% seen once. As regards this clone: As yet, its antigen is unknown.

The CDR3 is made up of 17 amino acids. V dropped 6 bases and J dropped 7 bases, with 24 bases sitting between them. CDR1 and CDR2 from the germline V gene are SGHTA and FQGNSA. The genes are TRBV7-2 and TRBJ2-2; the D gene is possibly TRBD2 (6 bases). The specimen comprised peripheral blood mononuclear cells (PBMCs), sampled at baseline. This TCR was sampled from a human donor with classical Hodgkin lymphoma. The CDR3 DNA is TGTGCCAGCAGTCGTACTGGAGGGGCGGGGAAGAACGGGGAGCTGTTTTTT. Translated: CASSRTGGAGKNGELFF.